This TCR beta chain was documented in a study of blood T cell repertoires in COVID-19. Generated by immunoSEQ multiplex PCR, the TCRdb table keeps only in-frame clones and is missing some. The table has roughly 250,000 clones, about 90% seen once; the top ten hold about 3.3%. Grouping used clinical history reported by participants in a survey and questionnaire. The source is a middle-aged woman with acute COVID-19. The specimen sequenced was PBMCs or T cells enriched from blood (not recorded which).

The CDR3 loop reads CASSSMGGQPQHF. As DNA, the CDR3 is TGTGCCAGCAGCAGCATGGGGGGTCAGCCCCAGCATTTT. This sequence joins TRBV12-3 or TRBV12-4 and TRBJ1-5; TRBD1 might be the D (5 bases). The CDR3 spans 13 residues. V gave up 6 bases and J gave up 6 bases, with 12 bases separating them.